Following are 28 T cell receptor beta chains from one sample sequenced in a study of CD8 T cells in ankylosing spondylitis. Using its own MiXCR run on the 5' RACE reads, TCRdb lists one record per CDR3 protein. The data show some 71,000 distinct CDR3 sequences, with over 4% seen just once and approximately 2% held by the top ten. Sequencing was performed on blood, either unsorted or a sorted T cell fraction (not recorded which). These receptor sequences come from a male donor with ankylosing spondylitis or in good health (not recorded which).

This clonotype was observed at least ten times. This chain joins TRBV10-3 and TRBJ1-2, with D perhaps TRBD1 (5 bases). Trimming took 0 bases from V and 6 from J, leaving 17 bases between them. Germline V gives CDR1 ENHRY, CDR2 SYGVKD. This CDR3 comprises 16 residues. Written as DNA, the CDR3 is TGTGCCATCAGTGAGTCGATCCCAGGGCGGGCGGATGGCTACACCTTC. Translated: CAISESIPGRADGYTF.

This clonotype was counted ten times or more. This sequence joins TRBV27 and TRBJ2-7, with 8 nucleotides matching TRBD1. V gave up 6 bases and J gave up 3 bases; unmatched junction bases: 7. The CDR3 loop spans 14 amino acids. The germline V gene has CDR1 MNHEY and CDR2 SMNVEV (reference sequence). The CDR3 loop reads CASRRTGSDYEQYF. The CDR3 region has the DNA TGTGCCAGCAGGCGGACAGGGAGTGACTACGAGCAGTACTTC.

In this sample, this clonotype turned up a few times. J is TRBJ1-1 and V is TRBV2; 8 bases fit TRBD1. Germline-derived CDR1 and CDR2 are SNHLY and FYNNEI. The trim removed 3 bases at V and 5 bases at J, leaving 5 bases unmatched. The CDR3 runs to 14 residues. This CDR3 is CASSELQGETEAFF. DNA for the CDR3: TGTGCCAGCAGTGAGCTACAGGGGGAAACTGAAGCTTTCTTT.

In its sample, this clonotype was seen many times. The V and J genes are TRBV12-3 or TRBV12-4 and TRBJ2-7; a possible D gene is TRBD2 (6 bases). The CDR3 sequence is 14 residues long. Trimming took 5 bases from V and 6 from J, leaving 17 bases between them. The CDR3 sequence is CASSPGDSSPEQYF. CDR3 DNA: TGTGCCAGCAGTCCGGGGGACTCATCCCCCGAGCAGTACTTC.

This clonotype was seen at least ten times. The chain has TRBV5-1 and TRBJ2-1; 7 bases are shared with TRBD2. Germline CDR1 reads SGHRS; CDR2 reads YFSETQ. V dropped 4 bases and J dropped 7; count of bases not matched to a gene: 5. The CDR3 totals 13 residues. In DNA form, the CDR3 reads TGCGCCAGCAGCCTAAGCGGGGAGAATGAGCAGTTCTTC. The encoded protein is CASSLSGENEQFF.

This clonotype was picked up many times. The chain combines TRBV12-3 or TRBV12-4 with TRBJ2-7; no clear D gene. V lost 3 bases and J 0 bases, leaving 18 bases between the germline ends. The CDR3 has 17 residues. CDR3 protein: CASSFVGLGGSSYEQYF. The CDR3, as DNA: TGTGCCAGCAGTTTTGTAGGTCTGGGCGGTAGCTCCTACGAGCAGTACTTC.

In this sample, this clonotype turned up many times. The CDR3 DNA is TGTGCCACCAGTGGACAAATTTTGGGGGGGCGAAAGTTCTTC. This gives the protein CATSGQILGGRKFF. V is TRBV24-1 and J is TRBJ2-1, with D perhaps matching TRBD2 (7 bases). Germline CDR1 reads KGHDR; CDR2 reads SFDVKD. The V and J ends lost 5 bases and 14 bases respectively, with 21 bases between them. The CDR3 covers 14 residues.

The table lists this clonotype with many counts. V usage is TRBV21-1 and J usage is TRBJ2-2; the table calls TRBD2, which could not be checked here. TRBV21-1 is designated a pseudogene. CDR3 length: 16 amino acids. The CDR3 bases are TGTGCCAGCAGCAAATTCAAGGGAGAAAACACCGGGGAGCTGTTTTTT. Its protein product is CASSKFKGENTGELFF.

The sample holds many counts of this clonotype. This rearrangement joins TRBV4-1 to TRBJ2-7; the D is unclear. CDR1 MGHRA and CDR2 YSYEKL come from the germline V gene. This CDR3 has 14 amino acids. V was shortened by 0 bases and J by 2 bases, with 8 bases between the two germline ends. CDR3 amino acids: CASSQEHPTYEQYF. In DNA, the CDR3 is TGCGCCAGCAGCCAAGAGCACCCCACCTACGAGCAGTACTTC.

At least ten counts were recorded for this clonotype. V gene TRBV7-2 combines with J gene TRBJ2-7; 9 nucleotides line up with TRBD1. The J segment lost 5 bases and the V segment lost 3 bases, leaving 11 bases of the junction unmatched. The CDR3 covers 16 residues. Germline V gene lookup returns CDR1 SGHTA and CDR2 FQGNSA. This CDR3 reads CASSFMEWDRVNEQYF. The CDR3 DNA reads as TGTGCCAGCAGCTTTATGGAGTGGGACAGGGTTAACGAGCAGTACTTC.

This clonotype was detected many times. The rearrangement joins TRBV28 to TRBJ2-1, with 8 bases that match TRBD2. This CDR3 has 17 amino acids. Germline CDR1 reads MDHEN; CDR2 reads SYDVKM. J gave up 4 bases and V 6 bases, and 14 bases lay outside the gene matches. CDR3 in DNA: TGTGCCAGCAGATCCCCCCTTAGCGGGGAGATTTACAATGAGCAGTTCTTC. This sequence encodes CASRSPLSGEIYNEQFF.

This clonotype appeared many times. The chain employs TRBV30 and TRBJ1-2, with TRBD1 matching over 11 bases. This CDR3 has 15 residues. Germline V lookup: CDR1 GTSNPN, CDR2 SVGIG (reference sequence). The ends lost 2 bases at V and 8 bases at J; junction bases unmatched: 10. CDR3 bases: TGTGCCTGGAGTCTTCGGACAGGGGGCGAAGGCGGCTACACCTTC. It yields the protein CAWSLRTGGEGGYTF. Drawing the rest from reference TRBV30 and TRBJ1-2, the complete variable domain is SQTIHQWPATLVQPVGSPLSLECTVEGTSNPNLYWYRQAAGRGLQLLFYSVGIGQISSEVPQNLSASRPQDRQFILSSKKLLLSDSGFYLCAWSLRTGGEGGYTFGSGTRLTVV.

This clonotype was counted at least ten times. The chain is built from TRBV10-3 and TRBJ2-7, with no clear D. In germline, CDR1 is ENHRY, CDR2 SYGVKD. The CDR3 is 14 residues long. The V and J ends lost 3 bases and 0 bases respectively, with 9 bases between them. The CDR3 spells CAISELGSSYEQYF. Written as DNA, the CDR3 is TGTGCCATCAGTGAACTTGGCAGCTCCTACGAGCAGTACTTC.

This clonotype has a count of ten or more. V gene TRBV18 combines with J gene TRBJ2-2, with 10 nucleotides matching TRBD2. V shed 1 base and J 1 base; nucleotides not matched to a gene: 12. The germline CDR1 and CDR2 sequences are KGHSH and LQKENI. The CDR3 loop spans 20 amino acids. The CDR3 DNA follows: TGTGCCAGCTCACCACTGAGCCTAGCGGGGGCACCTATGAACACCGGGGAGCTGTTTTTT. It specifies CASSPLSLAGAPMNTGELFF.

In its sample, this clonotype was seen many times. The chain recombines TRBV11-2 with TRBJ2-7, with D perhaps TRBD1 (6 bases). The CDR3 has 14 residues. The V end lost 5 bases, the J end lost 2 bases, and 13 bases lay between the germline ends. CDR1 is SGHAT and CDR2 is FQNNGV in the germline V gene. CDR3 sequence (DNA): TGTGCCAGCAGCACGTCCAGGGGACCCTACGAGCAGTACTTC. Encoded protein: CASSTSRGPYEQYF.

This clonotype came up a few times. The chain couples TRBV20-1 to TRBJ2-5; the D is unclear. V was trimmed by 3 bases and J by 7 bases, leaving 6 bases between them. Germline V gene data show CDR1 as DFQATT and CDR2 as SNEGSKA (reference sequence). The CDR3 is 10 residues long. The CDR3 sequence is CSASRGTQYF. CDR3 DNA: TGCAGTGCTAGTCGCGGGACCCAGTACTTC.

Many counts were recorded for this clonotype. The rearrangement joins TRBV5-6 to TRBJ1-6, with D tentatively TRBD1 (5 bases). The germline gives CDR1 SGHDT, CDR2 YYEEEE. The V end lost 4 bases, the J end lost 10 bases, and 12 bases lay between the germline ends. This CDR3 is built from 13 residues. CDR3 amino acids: CASSLAGGSPLHF. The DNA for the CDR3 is TGTGCCAGCAGCCTTGCTGGGGGATCACCCCTCCACTTT.

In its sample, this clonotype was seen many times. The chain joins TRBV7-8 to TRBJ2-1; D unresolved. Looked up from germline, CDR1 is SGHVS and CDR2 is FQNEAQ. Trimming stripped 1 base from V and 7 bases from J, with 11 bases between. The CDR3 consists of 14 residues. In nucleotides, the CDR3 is TGTGCCAGCAGCTTAGGAGCGACCAGGAATGAGCAGTTCTTC. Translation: CASSLGATRNEQFF. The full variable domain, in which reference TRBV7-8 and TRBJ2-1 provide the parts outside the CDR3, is GAGVSQSPRYKVAKRGQDVALRCDPISGHVSLFWYQQALGQGPEFLTYFQNEAQLDKSGLPSDRFFAERPEGSVSTLKIQRTQQEDSAVYLCASSLGATRNEQFFGPGTRLTVL.

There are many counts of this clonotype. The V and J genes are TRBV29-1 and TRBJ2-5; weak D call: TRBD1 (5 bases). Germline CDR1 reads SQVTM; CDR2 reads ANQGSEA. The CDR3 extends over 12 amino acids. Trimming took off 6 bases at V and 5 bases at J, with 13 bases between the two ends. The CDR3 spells CSVITGEETQYF. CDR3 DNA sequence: TGCAGCGTAATTACAGGCGAGGAGACCCAGTACTTC.

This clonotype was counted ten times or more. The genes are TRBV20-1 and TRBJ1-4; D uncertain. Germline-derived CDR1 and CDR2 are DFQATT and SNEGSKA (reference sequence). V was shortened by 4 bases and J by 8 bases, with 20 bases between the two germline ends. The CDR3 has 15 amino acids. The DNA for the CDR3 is TGCAGTGCTATCACAGACCTACCCTCGGGGGAAAAACTGTTTTTT. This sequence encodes CSAITDLPSGEKLFF.

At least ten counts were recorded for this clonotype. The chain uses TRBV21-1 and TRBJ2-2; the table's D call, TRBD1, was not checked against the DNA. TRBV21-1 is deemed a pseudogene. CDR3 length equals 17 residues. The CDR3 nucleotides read TGTGCCAGCAGCCTAACCGGCAGGGGGCTATCGACCGGGGAGCTGTTTTTT. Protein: CASSLTGRGLSTGELFF.

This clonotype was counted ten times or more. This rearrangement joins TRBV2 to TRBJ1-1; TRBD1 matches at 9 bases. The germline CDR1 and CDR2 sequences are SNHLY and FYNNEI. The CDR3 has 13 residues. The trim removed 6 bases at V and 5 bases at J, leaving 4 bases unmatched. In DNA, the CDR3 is TGTGCCAGCAGCCGGGACAGGGAGACTGAAGCTTTCTTT. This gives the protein CASSRDRETEAFF.

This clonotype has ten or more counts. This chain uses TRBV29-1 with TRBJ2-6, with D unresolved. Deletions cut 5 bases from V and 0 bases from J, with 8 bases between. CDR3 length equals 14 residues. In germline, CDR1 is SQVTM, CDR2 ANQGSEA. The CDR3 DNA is TGCAGCGTTCGAGTAAACTCTGGGGCCAACGTCCTGACTTTC. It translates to CSVRVNSGANVLTF.

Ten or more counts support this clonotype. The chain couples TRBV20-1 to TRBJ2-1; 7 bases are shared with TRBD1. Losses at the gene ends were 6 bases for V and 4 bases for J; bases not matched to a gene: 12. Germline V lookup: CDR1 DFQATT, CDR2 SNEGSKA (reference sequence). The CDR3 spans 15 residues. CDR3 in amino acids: CSAMDRLRGYNEQFF. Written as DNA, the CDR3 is TGCAGTGCCATGGACAGGTTAAGAGGATACAATGAGCAGTTCTTC.

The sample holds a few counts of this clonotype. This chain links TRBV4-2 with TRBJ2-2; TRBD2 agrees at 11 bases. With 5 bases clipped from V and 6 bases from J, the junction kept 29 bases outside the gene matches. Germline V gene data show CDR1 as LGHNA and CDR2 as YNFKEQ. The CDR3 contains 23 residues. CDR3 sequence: CASSKRFGDKATSGAPIAGELFF. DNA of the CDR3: TGTGCCAGCAGCAAGAGGTTCGGAGACAAAGCGACTAGCGGGGCGCCAATAGCCGGGGAGCTGTTTTTT.

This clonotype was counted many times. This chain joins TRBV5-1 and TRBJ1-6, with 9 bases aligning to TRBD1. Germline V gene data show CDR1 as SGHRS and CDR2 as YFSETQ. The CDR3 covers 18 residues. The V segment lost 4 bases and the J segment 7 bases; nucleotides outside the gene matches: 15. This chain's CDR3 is CASSPRYTGGAKNSPLHF. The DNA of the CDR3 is TGCGCCAGCAGCCCACGGTATACAGGGGGCGCGAAAAATTCACCCCTCCACTTT.

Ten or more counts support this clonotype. CDR3 residues: CASRPRTGEGTDTQYF. The CDR3 nucleotides read TGTGCCAGCAGGCCTCGGACAGGGGAAGGCACAGATACGCAGTATTTT. The rearrangement joins TRBV7-8 to TRBJ2-3, with 9 bases aligning to TRBD1. The germline gives CDR1 SGHVS, CDR2 FQNEAQ. V was clipped by 6 bases and J by 1 base; unmatched bases: 8. The CDR3 is made up of 16 amino acids.

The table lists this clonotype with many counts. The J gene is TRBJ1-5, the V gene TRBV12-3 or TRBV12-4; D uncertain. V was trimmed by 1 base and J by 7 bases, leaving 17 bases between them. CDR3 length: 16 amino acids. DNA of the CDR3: TGTGCCAGCAGTTTAGGGTATCCTGGTTCGAAGCAGCCCCAGCATTTT. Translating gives CASSLGYPGSKQPQHF.